This T cell receptor beta chain was sequenced in a study of T cell changes during pregnancy in multiple sclerosis. Profiled with immunoSEQ multiplex PCR; TCRdb holds only in-frame clones, not every one. This repertoire shows 88,000 or so clones, about 91% found once; its top ten account for roughly 2.5%. This CDR3 is built from 16 residues. Per germline, CDR1 SGHTA and CDR2 FQGNSA. Trimming shortened V by 0 bases and J by 4 bases, and 12 bases separated the two germline ends. This sequence originates from a female donor with multiple sclerosis, enrolled in a pregnancy study. The source was peripheral blood, collected before pregnancy. The gene calls are TRBV7-2 and TRBJ2-2; D is perhaps TRBD2 (7 bases). The chain's CDR3 is CASSLAQGRVTGELFF. CDR3 sequence (DNA): TGTGCCAGCAGCTTAGCCCAGGGGAGGGTCACCGGGGAGCTGTTTTTT.